These 5 T cell receptor beta chains originate from one sample sequenced in a study of shared clonotypes between healthy human individuals (dated by TCRdb to the early 2020s). To prepare the library, the immunoSEQ multiplex PCR assay was applied. Sourced from immuneACCESS, this table was stored by TCRdb with only in-frame sequences that have V and J called. A share of the clones is absent; for the studies checked, an unresolved V gene accounts for under half, and the remainder has no known explanation. The sample profile shows around 700,000 clones; under 80% of them were found once. The ten largest clones represent approximately 1.8% of the sample. The sample consisted of memory CD4+ T cells sorted from blood. What this sample's cell subset or site label stands for: CD45RA-negative fraction. Every receptor here comes from a woman in her 30s in good health.

V usage is TRBV10-3 and J usage is TRBJ2-3, with D perhaps matching TRBD2 (5 bases). This CDR3 spans 15 amino acids. CDR1 is ENHRY and CDR2 is SYGVKD in the germline V gene. V dropped 5 bases and J dropped 5 bases, with 17 bases sitting between them. CDR3: CAISNQDSYRDTQYF. The CDR3 nucleotides read TGTGCCATCAGTAACCAGGACTCCTACAGAGATACGCAGTATTTT.

The rearrangement joins TRBV7-3 to TRBJ2-2; no clear D. Germline loops: CDR1 SGHTA, CDR2 FQGTGA. This CDR3 region has 12 residues. The V gene lost 5 bases and the J gene lost 7 bases, with 8 bases spanning the gap. Here the CDR3 DNA reads TGTGCCAGCAGCGCCACACTCGGGGAGCTGTTTTTT. This encodes CASSATLGELFF.

This clone was recorded at least ten times. The chain recombines TRBV5-1 with TRBJ2-5; maybe TRBD1 (6 bases). The CDR3 length is 13 residues. V was trimmed by 7 bases and J by 5 bases, leaving 15 bases between them. Germline CDR1 reads SGHRS; CDR2 reads YFSETQ. The CDR3 sequence: CASHPGQGETQYF. DNA for the CDR3: TGCGCCAGCCACCCGGGGCAGGGGGAGACCCAGTACTTC.

This clone has at least ten counts. V and J are TRBV6-5 and TRBJ2-3, with D possibly matching TRBD2 (5 bases). CDR1 is MNHEY and CDR2 is SVGAGI in the germline V gene. V lost 2 bases to trimming and J lost 2 bases, with 8 bases between them. The CDR3 covers 14 residues. The CDR3, as DNA: TGTGCCAGCAGTTACGAGCGGATCACAGATACGCAGTATTTT. This sequence encodes CASSYERITDTQYF.

This chain joins TRBV13 and TRBJ2-5; TRBD2 matches 11 bases. The CDR3 spans 16 residues. The germline V gene has CDR1 PRHDT and CDR2 FYEKMQ (reference sequence). V shed 0 bases, J shed 1 base, and the junction held 1 base outside the gene matches. The CDR3 sequence is CASSLGTSGIQETQYF. CDR3 DNA sequence: TGTGCCAGCAGCTTAGGGACTAGCGGGATCCAAGAGACCCAGTACTTC. Drawing the rest from reference TRBV13 and TRBJ2-5, the complete variable domain is AAGVIQSPRHLIKEKRETATLKCYPIPRHDTVYWYQQGPGQDPQFLISFYEKMQSDKGSIPDRFSAQQFSDYHSELNMSSLELGDSALYFCASSLGTSGIQETQYFGPGTRLLVL.